This paragraph covers one T cell receptor beta chain sequence. As yet, its antigen is unknown. Assay used: immunoSEQ multiplex PCR; TCRdb lists only in-frame clones, some missing. The sample yields tens of thousands of clones, roughly 80% seen once. The entry originates in a study of radiation and T cells in renal cell carcinoma. The CDR3 covers 16 residues. The V and J ends lost 5 bases and 4 bases respectively, with 17 bases between them. Germline CDR1 SGHNT, CDR2 YENEEA. The sample's time point: blood 4 weeks post-SBRT, at nephrectomy. The treatment denotes: 15 Gy SBRT to primary tumor, nephrectomy 4 weeks later. Nephrectomy followed 15 Gy stereotactic body radiation by 4 weeks. Clear cell pathology was present in this patient's renal cell carcinoma. General study points: Top tumor clonotypes rose in blood 2 weeks post-radiation, then contracted. No pretreatment tumor biopsies were available for baseline clonotypes.

This material consisted of blood, taken from a patient whose treatment included radiotherapy and nephrectomy. The sequence came from a man in his 60s with renal cell carcinoma. The genes are TRBV11-3 and TRBJ2-2; tentatively, D is TRBD2 (8 bases). The DNA for the CDR3 is TGTGCCAGCAGCGTCGGACAGGCGGGGGGCACCGGGGAGCTGTTTTTT. This translates into CASSVGQAGGTGELFF.